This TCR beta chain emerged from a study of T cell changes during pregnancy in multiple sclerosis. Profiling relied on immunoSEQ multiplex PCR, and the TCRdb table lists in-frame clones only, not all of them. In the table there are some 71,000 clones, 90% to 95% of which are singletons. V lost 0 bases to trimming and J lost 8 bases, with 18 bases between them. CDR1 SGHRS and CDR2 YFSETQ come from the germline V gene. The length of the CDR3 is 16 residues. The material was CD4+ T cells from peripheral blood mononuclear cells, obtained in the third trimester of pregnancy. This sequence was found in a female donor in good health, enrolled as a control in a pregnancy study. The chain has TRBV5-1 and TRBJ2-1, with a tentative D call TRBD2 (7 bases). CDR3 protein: CASSLGVGGLKYEQFF. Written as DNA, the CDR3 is TGCGCCAGCAGCTTGGGGGTGGGGGGGCTTAAGTATGAGCAGTTCTTC.